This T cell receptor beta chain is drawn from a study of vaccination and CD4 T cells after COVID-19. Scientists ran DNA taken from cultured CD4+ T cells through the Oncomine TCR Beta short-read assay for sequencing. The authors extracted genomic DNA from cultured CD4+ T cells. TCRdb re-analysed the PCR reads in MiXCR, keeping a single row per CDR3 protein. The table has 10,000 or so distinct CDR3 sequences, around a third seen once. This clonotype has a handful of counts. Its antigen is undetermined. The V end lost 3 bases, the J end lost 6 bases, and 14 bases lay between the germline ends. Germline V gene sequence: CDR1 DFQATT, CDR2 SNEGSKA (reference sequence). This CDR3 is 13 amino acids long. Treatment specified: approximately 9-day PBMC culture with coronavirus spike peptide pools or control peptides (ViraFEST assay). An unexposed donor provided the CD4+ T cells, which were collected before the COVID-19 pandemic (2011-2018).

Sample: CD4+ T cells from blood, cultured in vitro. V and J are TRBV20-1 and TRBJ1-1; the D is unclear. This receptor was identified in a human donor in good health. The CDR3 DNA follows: TGCAGTGCTAGTGACCTACATCTTTCTGAAGCTTTCTTT. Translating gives CSASDLHLSEAFF.